The T cell receptor (beta chain) under discussion was sequenced for a study of OX40 agonist ivuxolimab in advanced cancers. Looking at the study overall: Ivuxolimab was an agonistic, fully human IgG2 monoclonal antibody directed against OX40 (CD134), a costimulatory receptor. The paper covers the monotherapy dose-escalation part of the phase I ivuxolimab trial, which included N ≈ 50 patients. Intravenous ivuxolimab was administered to patients every 2 weeks at six dose levels: 0.01, 0.1, 0.3, 1.5, 3 and 10 mg/kg. Prior anti-PD-1, anti-PD-L1 or anti-CTLA-4 therapy was permitted, and about 40% of dose-escalation patients had received checkpoint inhibitors. Partial responses occurred in three dose-escalation patients: two with cutaneous melanoma and one with hepatocellular carcinoma. Among the roughly 50 dose-escalation patients, approximately 20 had hepatocellular carcinoma, roughly 15 melanoma, 9 renal cell carcinoma and 9 head and neck cancer. A male proportion of 70% to 90% and a mean age of about 60 years, ranging from about 20 to 80, were recorded for the dose-escalation cohort. The purpose of peripheral TCRbeta sequencing was to test whether ivuxolimab changed TCR sequence diversity and led to clonal T-cell expansion. The research as a whole found: Which antigens the clonally expanded peripheral T cells were specific for was not determined. Low levels of normalized T-cell clonal expansion were also seen in some patients who did not respond. After ivuxolimab, expanded clones were on average more numerous among CD8+ T cells than among CD4+ T cells. In partial responders in the 0.1-3.0 mg/kg groups, normalized peripheral clonal expansion was found to be among the lowest, especially among CD8+ T cells. Clonal expansion of both CD4+ and CD8+ blood T cells was observed from baseline to week 6 at doses 0.1 to 3.0 mg/kg.

The trial excluded patients who had a history of autoimmune disease or were on systemic immunosuppression. In every dose cohort, peripheral blood was drawn for TCR sequencing at baseline, cycle 4 day 1, and cycle 7 day 1. Samples came from an open-label, multicenter, first-in-human phase I dose-escalation trial of ivuxolimab. Adults with locally advanced or metastatic melanoma, renal cell, hepatocellular, or head and neck squamous cell carcinoma were enrolled in the trial. CD4+ and CD8+ T cells were sorted separately from peripheral blood before TCR sequencing. Reading from cysteine to phenylalanine, the CDR3 counts 17 amino acids. The read is trimmed to its CDR3 DNA, 51 bases read in frame from base 1. V loses 5 bases at its end and J loses 0 bases; junction bases beyond the gene matches: 10. In the germline V gene (reference sequence), CDR1 corresponds to SEHNR and CDR2 to FQNEAQ. Genomic DNA was extracted from sorted cells for sequencing of the TCRbeta CDR3 region. The immunoSEQ Assay was used for sequencing of TCRbeta CDR3 regions. This immuneACCESS table, as held by TCRdb, lists in-frame sequences with V and J called but not all clones. Of the missing ones, under half trace to an unresolved V gene in checked studies; the others have no known cause. This sample is represented by 80,000 to 95,000 clones; roughly 89% of them were singletons. Roughly 9.3% of the sample is in the top ten clones.

This clone was detected only a few times. What this receptor recognizes is not known. Base quality data are lacking; no much larger clone is found one base away. The receptor's source is an adult with an advanced solid tumor such as melanoma, head and neck, liver or kidney cancer. In this chain, TRBV7-9 is recombined with TRBJ2-1, with 7 central nucleotides matching TRBD2. The input for sequencing was CD4+ or CD8+ T cells sorted from blood, taken in a trial of the OX40 agonist ivuxolimab. The bases are TGTGCCAGCAGCCCGAAGACTAGCCCGAGCTCCTACAATGAGCAGTTCTTC. It encodes CASSPKTSPSSYNEQFF. The full variable domain, with segments outside the CDR3 supplied by the reference TRBV7-9 and TRBJ2-1 proteins, appears as DTGVSQNPRHKITKRGQNVTFRCDPISEHNRLYWYRQTLGQGPEFLTYFQNEAQLEKSRLLSDRFSAERPKGSFSTLEIQRTEQGDSAMYLCASSPKTSPSSYNEQFFGPGTRLTVL.